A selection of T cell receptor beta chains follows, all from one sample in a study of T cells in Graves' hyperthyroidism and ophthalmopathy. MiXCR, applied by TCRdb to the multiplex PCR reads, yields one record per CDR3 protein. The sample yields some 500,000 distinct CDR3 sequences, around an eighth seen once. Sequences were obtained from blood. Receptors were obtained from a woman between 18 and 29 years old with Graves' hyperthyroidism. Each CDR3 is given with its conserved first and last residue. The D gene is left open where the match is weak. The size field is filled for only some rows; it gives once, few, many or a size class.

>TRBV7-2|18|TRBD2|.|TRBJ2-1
TGTGCCAGCAGCTCCCAGAGGGGCTTAGCGGGATACGCGAATGAGCAGTTCTTC
CASSSQRGLAGYANEQFF
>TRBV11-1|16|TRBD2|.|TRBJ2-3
TGTGCCAGCAGCTCCATCACTAGCGGGGCCACGTATACGCAGTATTTT
CASSSITSGATYTQYF
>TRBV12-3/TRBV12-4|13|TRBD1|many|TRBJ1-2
TGTGCCAGCAGTTTGTTGGGACAGGATGGCTACACCTTC
CASSLLGQDGYTF
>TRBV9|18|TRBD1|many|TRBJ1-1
TGTGCCAGCAGCGTAGAGAGACCGGGACAGGCCACGAGCACTGAAGCTTTCTTT
CASSVERPGQATSTEAFF
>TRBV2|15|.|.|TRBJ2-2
TGTGCCAGCATGGGGGTAGGCCCCAGTACCGGGGAGCTGTTTTTT
CASMGVGPSTGELFF
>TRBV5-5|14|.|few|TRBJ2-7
TGTGCCAGCAGCTTGGGGGACCCTACCTACGAGCAGTACTTC
CASSLGDPTYEQYF
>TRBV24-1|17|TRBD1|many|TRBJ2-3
TGTGCCACCAGTGACTACCGTCGGACAGGGGGGTCAGATACGCAGTATTTT
CATSDYRRTGGSDTQYF
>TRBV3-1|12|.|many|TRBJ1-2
TGTGCCAGCAGCCAAGGGAAGGTTGGCTACACCTTC
CASSQGKVGYTF
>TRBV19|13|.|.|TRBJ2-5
TGTGCCAGTAGTATCAGCGGCGGCGGGGTTTTGGACTTC
CASSISGGGVLDF
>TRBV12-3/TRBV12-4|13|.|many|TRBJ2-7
TGTGCCAGCAGCCACCCGCCCCCCTACGAGCAGTACTTC
CASSHPPPYEQYF
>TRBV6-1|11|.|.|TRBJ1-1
TGTGCCAGCAGTGGGGACGCTGAAGCTTTCTTT
CASSGDAEAFF
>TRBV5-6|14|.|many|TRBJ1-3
TGTGCCAGCAGCCCTCAGGGTTATGGAAACACCATATATTTT
CASSPQGYGNTIYF
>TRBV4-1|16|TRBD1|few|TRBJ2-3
TGCGCCAGCAGCCAACGCGGACAGGGAGGCACAGATACGCAGTATTTT
CASSQRGQGGTDTQYF
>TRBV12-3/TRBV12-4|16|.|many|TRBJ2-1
TGTGCCAGCAGTTTTAGTAGGGCAGGGTCATACAATGAGCAGTTCTTC
CASSFSRAGSYNEQFF
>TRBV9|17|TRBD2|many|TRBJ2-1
TGTGCCAGCAGCCACGATAGCGGGACCCGGGCACTCAATGAGCAGTTCTTC
CASSHDSGTRALNEQFF
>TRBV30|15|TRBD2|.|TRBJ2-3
TGTGCCTGGAGTGAGACTAGCGGGAGTACAGATACGCAGTATTTT
CAWSETSGSTDTQYF
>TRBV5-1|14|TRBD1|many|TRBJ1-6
TGCGCCAGCAGCCAGACAGGGATCGATTCACCCCTCCACTTT
CASSQTGIDSPLHF
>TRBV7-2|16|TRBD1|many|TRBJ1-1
TGTGCCAGCAGCCCGGTCGGGACAGGGGTATTGACTGAAGCTTTCTTT
CASSPVGTGVLTEAFF
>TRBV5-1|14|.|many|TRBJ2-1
TGCGCCAGCAACGAGTTCGAGGTATACAATGAGCAGTTCTTC
CASNEFEVYNEQFF
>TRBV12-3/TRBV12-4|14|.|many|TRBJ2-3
TGTGCCAGCACCATTCTCGACGGAACAGATACGCAGTATTTT
CASTILDGTDTQYF
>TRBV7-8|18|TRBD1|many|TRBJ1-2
TGTGCCAGCAGCTTAGTCTATACTAAAGGACAGGGTGGCTATGGCTACACCTTC
CASSLVYTKGQGGYGYTF
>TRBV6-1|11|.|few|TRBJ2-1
TGTGCCAGCAGTTCAGTCCAAGAGCAGTTCTTC
CASSSVQEQFF
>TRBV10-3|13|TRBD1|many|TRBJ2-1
TGTGCCATCAGTGTAACAGGGGACAATGAGCAGTTCTTC
CAISVTGDNEQFF
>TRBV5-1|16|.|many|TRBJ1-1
TGCGCCAGCAGCTTGGTGGGGGAACGACGGAACACTGAAGCTTTCTTT
CASSLVGERRNTEAFF
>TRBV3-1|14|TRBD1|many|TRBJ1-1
TGTGCCAGCAGCCAGAAACCGACAGGGCCTGAAGCTTTCTTT
CASSQKPTGPEAFF
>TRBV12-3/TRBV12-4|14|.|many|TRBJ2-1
TGTGCCAGCAGTGAGTTCGATTACGGCGCTGAGCAGTTCTTC
CASSEFDYGAEQFF
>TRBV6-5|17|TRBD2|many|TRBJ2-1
TGTGCCAGCAGTTACTACCCTAGCGGGACCTCCTACAATGAGCAGTTCTTC
CASSYYPSGTSYNEQFF
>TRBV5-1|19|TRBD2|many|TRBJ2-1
TGCGCCAGCAGCTTGGCACCGTGGACTAGCGGGAGGACCTACAATGAGCAGTTCTTC
CASSLAPWTSGRTYNEQFF
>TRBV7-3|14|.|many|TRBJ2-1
TGTGCCAGCAGCTCCCCGGGACTGAATAATGAGCAGTTCTTC
CASSSPGLNNEQFF
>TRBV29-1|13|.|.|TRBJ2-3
TGCAGCGTTGAATTGGGGGCAACCGATACGCAGTATTTT
CSVELGATDTQYF
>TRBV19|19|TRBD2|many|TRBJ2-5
TGTGCCAGTAGTGTTCCGTCCGGGACTAGCTATTCCCTACGAGAGACCCAGTACTTC
CASSVPSGTSYSLRETQYF
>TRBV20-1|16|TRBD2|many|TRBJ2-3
TGCAGTGCTAGAGCTATAGCGGGGGGGCGCACAGATACGCAGTATTTT
CSARAIAGGRTDTQYF
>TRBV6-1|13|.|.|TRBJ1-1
TGTGCCAGCAGCCCTTGGGGGGAGACTGAAGCTTTCTTT
CASSPWGETEAFF